This T cell receptor beta chain was recovered during a study of T-cell reconstitution after alpha-beta-depleted transplantation in children. Whole-study findings and limits: Reportedly, only several hundred clones from non-depleted graft cells drove alpha-beta T-cell counts at about two months.

As it was prepared, the TCRbeta library received unique molecular identifiers. TCRdb re-derived calls from the PCR reads in MiXCR, one entry per CDR3 protein. The sample has about 200,000 distinct CDR3 sequences; about 7% are singletons. This clonotype was recorded many times. The antigen is unknown. CDR1 LGHNA and CDR2 YSLEER come from the germline V gene. The length of the CDR3 is 14 residues. With 4 bases clipped from V and 4 bases from J, the junction kept 5 bases outside the gene matches. The sequence was collected from a boy between 2 and 15 years old with acute lymphoblastic leukemia, due to receive a stem cell transplant. Sequencing used PBMCs, obtained before TCRalphabeta/CD19-depleted stem cell transplant. The chain is built from TRBV4-3 and TRBJ2-7, with 9 bases that match TRBD1. CDR3 bases: TGCGCCAGCAGCCGGACAGGGGAAGGGTACGAGCAGTACTTC. This translates into CASSRTGEGYEQYF.